This T cell receptor (beta chain) was recovered during a study of shared clonotypes between healthy human individuals (TCRdb year 2020). For context, the study as a whole: Three men and a couple of women, aged 18 to 49 years, made up the cohort. Libraries were prepared and TCR repertoires were sequenced by different laboratories using diverse techniques, in order to increase sequencing depth and limit assay-specific biases. Leukapheresis yielded between about 0.9 and 8.9 billion PBMCs per donor. To estimate repertoire size and how much clonotypes are shared between individuals, the study performed deep sequencing of blood TCR repertoires from about 5 healthy adults. For each donor, CD4 naive and CD4 memory were each run on three plates, CD8 naive on two plates, and CD8 memory on one plate. On the study overall, not on this receptor specifically: Even with the large sequencing depth, rarefaction of the sorted-subset datasets indicated that sequencing was incomplete. Sampling was limited to blood, and TCR repertoires in tissue likely differ from TCR repertoires in blood. Sharing across a handful of donors was observed for approximately 5% of naive CD4, 3.5% of naive CD8, about 2.5% of memory CD4, and roughly 0.4% of memory CD8 clonotypes. The genetic and exposure-history diversity represented was limited by the small number of donors. Naive subsets generally had larger estimated clonotype richness than memory subsets did. Based on pairwise subsampling, the degree of clonotype sharing among donors was expected to be affected by sequencing depth. Clonotypes shared by all four sorted-subset donors showed higher generation probabilities than non-shared clonotypes.

Worth noting for this clone: What antigen it recognizes has not been identified. Base qualities are missing; no much larger clone stands one base away.

TCR CDR3 regions were amplified from genomic DNA by multiplex PCR using the deep immunoSEQ assay. Extracted genomic DNA from each cell subset was spread evenly across all wells of several immunoSEQ 96-well plates, with each plate serving as a replicate. For sorted subsets, around 0.2 ug genomic DNA, equal to some 28,000 T cell genomes, was loaded into each replicate PCR. The purified libraries were quantified using a Qubit 3.0 fluorometer, sized with a Bioanalyzer 2100, and then quantified again using the KAPA Library Quantification kit. Each immunoSEQ 96-well plate was sequenced on its own single-read 150-cycle Illumina NextSeq 550 flow cell. As for the authors' bioinformatics: The immunoSEQ output contained only junctional sequences without quality scores, so filtering could not match that applied to full-length reads. To assign V/J genes and CDR3, sequences were annotated using PyIR, a Python wrapper for IgBLAST v1.9, with IMGT germline references. Reads were removed for weak V/J assignments (E-value above 1e-6), missing CDR3, stop codons, out-of-frame junctions, or ambiguous translated residues. V3J clonotypes were defined as sequences sharing an identical inferred V gene, J gene, and CDR3 amino acid sequence. The percentage overlap between two repertoires was calculated by dividing the number of shared unique clonotypes by the size of the smaller repertoire. Repertoire richness was assessed with RTK rarefaction, the Chao1 estimator, and Recon v2.1 estimates of unobserved clonotypes. Generation probabilities were computed with OLGA for all TCRbeta clonotypes obtained by the gDNA method from several donors. TCRdb retrieved this table from immuneACCESS and kept in-frame rearrangements only. Not all clones are present; in checked studies, unresolved V genes account for under half, and no reason is known for the remainder. The V and J calls and clone size are taken from that table; D and trimming were inferred from the DNA. Present in this sample are fewer than 2.5 million clones, 90% to 95% of which were seen just once. The top ten hold 0.36% of the sample.

The CDR3 sequence holds 14 residues, the cysteine and phenylalanine included. The entry retains the CDR3 DNA only, 42 bases that are in frame from base 1. Trimming costs V 6 bases and J 2 bases, and their ends lie 10 bases apart. CDR1 and CDR2, looked up from the germline V gene, are ENHRY and SYGVKD. Healthy HIV-negative adults with no recently reported acute infections or vaccinations were included as donors. Only Caucasian adults living in Nashville, Tennessee, USA were represented among the donors. CD4+ T cells were enriched through magnetic negative selection, after which naive cells were positively selected on CD45RA and the remaining negative fraction served as the memory subset. After blood collection by leukapheresis, PBMCs were isolated using Ficoll-Histopaque density gradient centrifugation and then cryopreserved in the vapor phase of liquid nitrogen. Analytical flow cytometry was used to check the purity and quantity of each magnetically sorted T cell population. Genomic DNA was isolated from every sorted fraction and measured by UV absorbance on a Nanodrop 2000c.

The sequenced sample was naive CD4+ T cells from PBMCs. The cell subset or site label of this sample denotes: CD45RA+ positively selected. This sequence was found in a man aged 18 to 29 in good health. Some clones in this sample may be carry-over from other donors' samples. Recombination linked TRBV10-3 to TRBJ2-2, and TRBD2 may be the D gene, going by 6 matching bases. The DNA sequence is given as TGTGCCATCAGCTGGGGGACTAACACCGGGGAGCTGTTTTTT. This codes for CAISWGTNTGELFF.